Listed below are T cell receptor beta chains from one sample, sequenced in a study of T cells after yellow fever vaccination. From the 5' RACE reads, TCRdb called clonotypes with MiXCR, one entry per CDR3 protein. The sample includes 600,000 to 750,000 distinct CDR3 sequences, about 12% of them seen just once. Sequencing used PBMCs, obtained on the day of the yellow fever booster vaccination. Every receptor here comes from a man aged 25 to 40 who received the YFV17D yellow fever vaccine. CDR3s include the opening cysteine and the closing phenylalanine or tryptophan. A D gene is named only where the DNA matches it firmly. Clone size is stated in some rows and not others, as once, few, many or a class when expanded.

TRBJ2-7,.,TRBV7-9,TRBD2,TGTGCCAGCAGGGGGGGGAGCGGGAGTCTCTACGAGCAGTACTTC,CASRGGSGSLYEQYF
TRBJ2-1,.,TRBV20-1,TRBD2,TGCAGTGCAAACCTAGCGGGCTCCTACAATGAGCAGTTCTTC,CSANLAGSYNEQFF
TRBJ2-7,.,TRBV7-2,.,TGTGCCAGCAGCTTGGGGCGGTATGCCTACGAGCAGTACTTC,CASSLGRYAYEQYF
TRBJ1-2,.,TRBV6-5,.,TGTGCCAGCAGTTCCCAGGCTAACTATGGCTACACCTTC,CASSSQANYGYTF
TRBJ2-5,.,TRBV6-2/TRBV6-3,.,TGTGCCAGCAGCCAATCATTACCCCCTCCAGAGACCCAGTACTTC,CASSQSLPPPETQYF
TRBJ2-3,.,TRBV19,.,TGTGCCAGTAGTATAGGCCCAGATGGTGTTAGTCGAGATACGCAGTATTTT,CASSIGPDGVSRDTQYF
TRBJ2-1,few,TRBV25-1,TRBD1,TGTGCCAGCAGTCAAGGGACAGGGGGCTGGCAGTTCTTC,CASSQGTGGWQFF
TRBJ2-1,.,TRBV29-1,TRBD2,TGCAGCGTTGAAGGGGGTGGGGCGGGAGTTTTCTACAATGAGCAGTTCTTC,CSVEGGGAGVFYNEQFF
TRBJ1-4,few,TRBV11-2,TRBD1,TGTGCCAGCAGCTTAGTGAAGGGGGCGAGTGAAAAACTGTTTTTT,CASSLVKGASEKLFF
TRBJ1-4,few,TRBV29-1,TRBD1,TGCAGCGTAGGATCAGGGGGAGGTAATGAAAAACTGTTTTTT,CSVGSGGGNEKLFF
TRBJ2-2,many,TRBV4-2,.,TGTGCCAGCAGCGAAAACAGGGTATCGTGGCGGGAGCTGTTTTTT,CASSENRVSWRELFF
TRBJ2-4,.,TRBV19,TRBD2,TGTGCCAGTAGTTTGTCTAGCGGGATTGGCAAAAACATTCAGTACTTC,CASSLSSGIGKNIQYF
TRBJ2-1,.,TRBV4-3,.,TGCGCCAGCAGCCAAGCCCAGGGCTACAATGAGCAGTTCTTC,CASSQAQGYNEQFF
TRBJ2-1,.,TRBV11-3,.,TGTGCCAGCAGCTTAGGTGGGAGAAGGTACAATGAGCAGTTCTTC,CASSLGGRRYNEQFF
TRBJ2-4,.,TRBV5-1,.,TGCGCCAGCAGCTTGGCGACGACAGCGGTAGCCAAAAACATTCAGTACTTC,CASSLATTAVAKNIQYF
TRBJ2-2,many,TRBV7-2,.,TGTGCCAGCAGCTCCCAGGGGAACACCGGGGAGCTGTTTTTT,CASSSQGNTGELFF
TRBJ2-1,.,TRBV7-2,TRBD2,TGTGCCAGCAGCCATCAGCTAGCGGGAGGCAATGAGCAGTTCTTC,CASSHQLAGGNEQFF
TRBJ2-3,.,TRBV20-1,.,TGCAGTGCTACCGGGATCACAGATACGCAGTATTTT,CSATGITDTQYF
TRBJ2-5,.,TRBV20-1,.,TGCAGTGCTAGAGGGGGGGACAAACACGACCGACAAGAGACCCAGTACTTC,CSARGGDKHDRQETQYF